This is a list of T cell receptor beta chains from one sample in a study of cytomegalovirus exposure and HLA in healthy donors. TCRdb's table, derived via immunoSEQ multiplex PCR, lists solely in-frame clones and lacks some. The data hold approximately 190,000 clones, with roughly 80% observed a single time. The material sequenced was PBMCs. These receptors all stem from a woman younger than 45 in good health and CMV-seropositive. The CDR3 runs from the conserved cysteine through the conserved F or W. The D gene is left open where the match is weak. Some rows have no size entry. The others give once, few or many, or a class for an expanded clone.

CASKRPGLAGGPGNEQFF | TGTGCCAGCAAAAGACCGGGACTAGCGGGAGGGCCAGGTAATGAGCAGTTCTTC | TRBJ2-1 | TRBV28 | TRBD2 | -
CASSESPRAKLFF | TGTGCCAGCAGTGAAAGCCCCAGGGCAAAACTGTTTTTT | TRBJ1-4 | TRBV6-5 | - | -
CATSRDRRLAGSNEQFF | TGTGCCACCAGCAGAGATCGTAGACTAGCGGGGAGCAATGAGCAGTTCTTC | TRBJ2-1 | TRBV15 | TRBD2 | -
CATSSRGGGATGGEQYF | TGCGCCACCTCCTCCCGAGGGGGAGGGGCAACTGGAGGAGAGCAGTACTTC | TRBJ2-7 | TRBV5-1 | - | -
CASSFLHTAMNTEAFF | TGTGCCAGCAGTTTCCTCCATACAGCCATGAACACTGAAGCTTTCTTT | TRBJ1-1 | TRBV28 | - | -
CASRLGDRVDPSGANVLTF | TGTGCCAGCAGATTAGGGGACAGGGTTGATCCCTCTGGGGCCAACGTCCTGACTTTC | TRBJ2-6 | TRBV7-2 | TRBD1 | few
CASSSRLAGGLEQYF | TGTGCCAGCAGTTCCAGACTAGCGGGAGGACTGGAGCAGTACTTC | TRBJ2-7 | TRBV6-5 | TRBD2 | -
CASSGGQGYGYTF | TGTGCCAGCAGTGGGGGACAGGGTTATGGCTACACCTTC | TRBJ1-2 | TRBV6-5 | TRBD1 | -
CASSRPRGRRTGELFF | TGTGCCAGCAGCAGACCTAGGGGGCGTCGGACCGGGGAGCTGTTTTTT | TRBJ2-2 | TRBV21-1 | - | -
CASSPGYYGYTF | TGTGCCAGCAGTCCAGGTTATTATGGCTACACCTTC | TRBJ1-2 | TRBV25-1 | - | -
CATSRDQGGYTF | TGTGCCACCAGCAGAGATCAGGGTGGCTACACCTTC | TRBJ1-2 | TRBV15 | - | -
CASSFQSRDRGNTIYF | TGCGCCAGCAGCTTTCAATCCCGGGACAGAGGAAACACCATATATTTT | TRBJ1-3 | TRBV4-1 | TRBD1 | few
CASSLEKGRGTEAFF | TGCGCCAGCAGCTTGGAGAAGGGGCGGGGGACTGAAGCTTTCTTT | TRBJ1-1 | TRBV5-1 | - | -
CASSLVSANYGYTF | TGCGCCAGCAGCTTGGTCAGTGCTAACTATGGCTACACCTTC | TRBJ1-2 | TRBV5-1 | - | few
CASSFWGTNTDTQYF | TGTGCCAGCAGTTTTTGGGGGACAAACACAGATACGCAGTATTTT | TRBJ2-3 | TRBV27 | - | once
CASRSLSGANVLTF | TGTGCCAGCAGATCCCTCTCTGGGGCCAACGTCCTGACTTTC | TRBJ2-6 | TRBV6-1 | - | -
CASSLGQGGEKLFF | TGTGCCAGCAGCTTGGGGCAGGGCGGTGAAAAACTGTTTTTT | TRBJ1-4 | TRBV7-9 | - | few
CASSFGGDHEQFF | TGTGCCAGCAGCTTCGGGGGAGATCATGAGCAGTTCTTC | TRBJ2-1 | TRBV11-3 | - | -
CASSAGQGALKETQYF | TGTGCCAGCAGCGCGGGACAGGGGGCCCTCAAAGAGACCCAGTACTTC | TRBJ2-5 | TRBV5-5 | TRBD1 | -
CASSEALGTGAFGGELFF | TGCGCCAGCAGTGAAGCACTTGGGACAGGGGCGTTTGGCGGGGAGCTGTTTTTT | TRBJ2-2 | TRBV4-3 | TRBD1 | once
CASTRDSWGTDTQYF | TGTGCCAGCACCCGAGACAGCTGGGGCACAGATACGCAGTATTTT | TRBJ2-3 | TRBV5-4 | - | -
CASSVDQGLGYGYTF | TGTGCCAGCAGCGTAGACCAGGGGCTCGGCTATGGCTACACCTTC | TRBJ1-2 | TRBV9 | - | -
CASSSDRTSGRLGELFF | TGTGCCAGCAGCTCCGACAGGACTAGCGGGAGGCTTGGGGAGCTGTTTTTT | TRBJ2-2 | TRBV7-9 | TRBD2 | few
CASSLTGTKETQYF | TGTGCCAGCAGTCTGACAGGGACCAAAGAGACCCAGTACTTC | TRBJ2-5 | TRBV28 | TRBD1 | once
CASRTTGLGGYTF | TGTGCCAGCAGAACGACAGGGCTCGGGGGCTACACCTTC | TRBJ1-2 | TRBV6-1 | TRBD1 | -
CASSPSFGTGRTGELFF | TGTGCCAGCTCACCGTCTTTCGGGACAGGGCGCACCGGGGAGCTGTTTTTT | TRBJ2-2 | TRBV18 | TRBD1 | -
CASSLDRAQPQHF | TGTGCCAGCAGCTTGGACAGGGCCCAGCCCCAGCATTTT | TRBJ1-5 | TRBV11-2 | TRBD1 | -
CAWSGLLDLGEQYF | TGTGCCTGGAGTGGCCTGCTAGACCTTGGCGAGCAGTACTTC | TRBJ2-7 | TRBV30 | - | -
CASSAGLASSYEQYF | TGTGCCAGCAGCGCAGGACTAGCGAGCTCCTACGAGCAGTACTTC | TRBJ2-7 | TRBV9 | TRBD2 | -
CASGGTWANVLTF | TGTGCCAGCGGGGGCACCTGGGCCAACGTCCTGACTTTC | TRBJ2-6 | TRBV27 | - | -
CASSRQGYGYTF | TGTGCCAGTAGTCGACAGGGATATGGCTACACCTTC | TRBJ1-2 | TRBV19 | TRBD1 | -
CASSARRLAGGAQETQYF | TGTGCCAGCAGTGCCAGAAGACTAGCGGGAGGGGCCCAAGAGACCCAGTACTTC | TRBJ2-5 | TRBV27 | TRBD2 | -
CASLYPTNNEQFF | TGTGCCAGCCTCTACCCGACTAACAATGAGCAGTTCTTC | TRBJ2-1 | TRBV28 | - | -
CASSLSAGVYEQYF | TGTGCCAGCAGTTTATCAGCGGGAGTCTACGAGCAGTACTTC | TRBJ2-7 | TRBV28 | TRBD2 | -
CASSLDRDTEAFF | TGTGCCAGCAGTTTAGACAGGGATACTGAAGCTTTCTTT | TRBJ1-1 | TRBV11-1 | TRBD1 | -
CAISGGTSNTEAFF | TGTGCCATCAGTGGAGGGACAAGTAACACTGAAGCTTTCTTT | TRBJ1-1 | TRBV10-3 | - | -
CASSEMAGVGYGELFF | TGTGCCAGCAGTGAGATGGCAGGGGTAGGGTATGGGGAGCTGTTTTTT | TRBJ2-2 | TRBV2 | - | -
CSVPQGGSGDTQYF | TGCAGCGTCCCCCAAGGAGGGAGTGGAGATACGCAGTATTTT | TRBJ2-3 | TRBV29-1 | - | few
CASSLGGFLQNTGELFF | TGTGCCAGCAGCTTAGGGGGTTTCTTACAGAACACCGGGGAGCTGTTTTTT | TRBJ2-2 | TRBV5-4 | - | -
CASRRPGLAYEQYF | TGTGCCAGCAGGCGACCGGGACTAGCGTACGAGCAGTACTTC | TRBJ2-7 | TRBV11-2 | TRBD2 | -
CASTLLAGGYNEQFF | TGTGCCAGCACCCTCCTGGCGGGGGGTTACAATGAGCAGTTCTTC | TRBJ2-1 | TRBV7-2 | TRBD2 | -
CASSEQGYADTQYF | TGCGCCAGCAGCGAACAGGGGTATGCAGATACGCAGTATTTT | TRBJ2-3 | TRBV5-1 | TRBD1 | -
CASSIRLYEQYF | TGTGCCAGCAGTATCCGCCTCTACGAGCAGTACTTC | TRBJ2-7 | TRBV7-9 | - | -
CASSQTMTGDSPLHF | TGCGCCAGCAGCCAAACTATGACAGGCGATTCACCCCTCCACTTT | TRBJ1-6 | TRBV4-3 | - | -
CASSPDSGTGVGSPLHF | TGTGCCAGCTCACCAGACTCCGGGACAGGGGTGGGATCACCCCTCCACTTT | TRBJ1-6 | TRBV18 | TRBD1 | -
CASRTDSNEKLFF | TGTGCCAGCAGAACGGACAGTAATGAAAAACTGTTTTTT | TRBJ1-4 | TRBV7-9 | - | -
CASSGTTKNTGELFF | TGTGCCAGCAGTGGGACTACCAAGAACACCGGGGAGCTGTTTTTT | TRBJ2-2 | TRBV6-5 | TRBD2 | -